These 24 T cell receptor beta chains originate from one sample sequenced in a study of T cell repertoires in cytomegalovirus infection (dated 2019 in TCRdb). Sequencing instrument: Illumina HiSeq 1500. The public reads were run again by TCRdb, first through fastp at Q25 and then through MiXCR, and only productive beta chains were kept. Records with the same CDR3 protein are collapsed into one entry carrying the most frequent genes and DNA. The table for this sample lists some 100,000 distinct CDR3 sequences; 23% of them were counted only once. The leading ten clones occupy 35% to 50% of the sample. Sequenced sample: CD8+ T cells from PBMCs. The receptor source for this set is a human donor in good health (CMV status not recorded). Some clones in this sample may be carry-over from other donors' samples.

The chain links TRBV4-3 to TRBJ2-1, with a weak D call TRBD2 (6 bases). The V gene's germline CDR1 is LGHNA and CDR2 YSLEER. The V gene lost 1 base and the J gene lost 8 bases, with 12 bases spanning the gap. This CDR3 contains 14 residues. CDR3 coding DNA: TGCGCCAGCAGCCAAGCCGGCCCGGGGGATGAGCAGTTCTTC. It encodes CASSQAGPGDEQFF.

This clonotype was detected ten times or more. The CDR3 spells CASSLAGENQPQHF. CDR3 bases: TGTGCCAGCAGCTTAGCCGGGGAAAATCAGCCCCAGCATTTT. This chain connects TRBV7-9 to TRBJ1-5; D gene unclear. This CDR3 has 14 amino acids. V shed 0 bases and J shed 4 bases, with 7 bases lying between them. Germline V gene sequence: CDR1 SEHNR, CDR2 FQNEAQ (reference sequence).

This clonotype was seen only a few times. The chain recombines TRBV5-1 with TRBJ2-2, with D uncertain. Germline V gene data show CDR1 as SGHRS and CDR2 as YFSETQ. V was cut by 0 bases and J by 5 bases, with 8 bases left in between. This CDR3 is 14 amino acids long. Here the CDR3 DNA reads TGCGCCAGCAGCTTGGCTTCGTCAACCGGGGAGCTGTTTTTT. Encoded protein: CASSLASSTGELFF.

As regards this clonotype: It may be a read error: a sequence one base away is much more abundant. The chain recombines TRBV5-1 with TRBJ1-1; D is unclear. The germline gives CDR1 SGHRS, CDR2 YFSETQ. The CDR3 runs to 13 residues. The CDR3 sequence: CANSFSIGTEAFF. The CDR3 DNA is TGCGCCAACAGCTTTTCTATTGGCACTGAAGCTTTCTTT. Full variable domain (rest looked up from reference TRBV5-1 and TRBJ1-1): KAGVTQTPRYLIKTRGQQVTLSCSPISGHRSVSWYQQTPGQGLQFLFEYFSETQRNKGNFPGRFSGRQFSNSRSEMNVSTLELGDSALYLCANSFSIGTEAFFGQGTRLTVV.

This clonotype was seen ten or more times. V and J are TRBV28 and TRBJ2-3; 12 bases align to TRBD1. Germline-derived CDR1 and CDR2 are MDHEN and SYDVKM. The CDR3 runs 15 residues. V gave up 7 bases and J gave up 2 bases; unmatched junction bases: 4. For the CDR3, the DNA is TGTGCCAGCATCCGGGACAGGGGGCCCACAGATACGCAGTATTTT. It specifies CASIRDRGPTDTQYF.

This sequence joins TRBV7-6 and TRBJ2-2; no clear D gene. CDR3 length equals 14 residues. Trimming cost V 4 bases and J 1 base, with 7 bases left between them. Per germline, CDR1 SGHVS and CDR2 FNYEAQ. In DNA form, the CDR3 reads TGTGCCAGCAGCTCTCTAGTGAACACCGGGGAGCTGTTTTTT. It yields the protein CASSSLVNTGELFF.

By its share, this clonotype is medium-sized. The gene calls are TRBV11-3 and TRBJ1-6; 7 bases match TRBD1. The CDR3 contains 15 residues. V was pared by 5 bases and J by 10 bases, with 11 bases of the junction left unmatched. Germline V gene data show CDR1 as SGHNT and CDR2 as YENEEA. CDR3 region: CASSGGQDLSSPLHF. CDR3 DNA: TGTGCCAGCAGCGGTGGACAGGATCTGTCCTCACCCCTCCACTTT.

This clonotype was detected ten times or more. CDR3 in amino acids: CASSLSSGSNEKLFF. The CDR3 DNA reads TGTGCCAGCAGCTTATCATCCGGGTCTAATGAAAAACTGTTTTTT. The chain joins TRBV7-8 to TRBJ1-4; D is ambiguous. The CDR3 is made up of 15 amino acids. Between the trimmed V and J ends, which lost 2 bases and 3 bases, there was a span of 10 bases. Germline V CDR1 and CDR2: SGHVS, FQNEAQ.

The CDR3 protein is CASSSLGATSGTSETQYF. CDR3 bases: TGTGCCAGCAGCTCACTCGGGGCGACTAGCGGGACATCAGAGACCCAGTACTTC. This chain uses TRBV7-8 with TRBJ2-5, with 11 bases that match TRBD2. Per germline, CDR1 SGHVS and CDR2 FQNEAQ. The CDR3 totals 18 residues. Trimming at V came to 4 bases and at J to 4 bases, leaving 14 bases not matched to a gene.

Many counts were recorded for this clonotype. The rearrangement uses TRBV12-3 or TRBV12-4 and TRBJ1-6; D is ambiguous. V shed 3 bases and J shed 7 bases, with 10 bases lying between them. This CDR3 has 14 amino acids. Here the CDR3 DNA reads TGTGCCAGCAGTTTTTCAGGAAGGAATTCACCCCTCCACTTT. Translation: CASSFSGRNSPLHF.

The gene calls are TRBV19 and TRBJ1-1; unclear D gene. Trimming shortened V by 3 bases and J by 1 base, and 3 bases separated the two germline ends. The CDR3 extends over 12 amino acids. From germline, CDR1 is LNHDA and CDR2 SQIVND (reference sequence). For the CDR3, the DNA is TGTGCCAGTAGTATTAGGAACACTGAAGCTTTCTTT. Amino acids: CASSIRNTEAFF.

The chain couples TRBV27 to TRBJ1-5; D is uncertain. This CDR3 has 14 residues. The germline CDR1 and CDR2 sequences are MNHEY and SMNVEV (reference sequence). Trimming pared 2 bases from V and 3 bases from J, leaving 8 bases between. The CDR3 here is CASSLNPFNQPQHF. The DNA for the CDR3 is TGTGCCAGCAGTTTAAACCCATTCAATCAGCCCCAGCATTTT.

The rearrangement links TRBV11-2 to TRBJ2-2; D unresolved. V lost 5 bases and J 4 bases, leaving 5 bases between the germline ends. This CDR3 is built from 12 residues. Germline-derived CDR1 and CDR2 are SGHAT and FQNNGV. The CDR3 spells CASSPLTGELFF. The CDR3 nucleotides read TGTGCCAGCAGCCCCCTCACCGGGGAGCTGTTTTTT.

This clonotype appeared many times. The V and J genes are TRBV7-6 and TRBJ2-3; D is perhaps TRBD2 (6 bases). Germline CDR1 SGHVS, CDR2 FNYEAQ. Trimming left V 2 bases short and J 2 bases short, with 11 bases between. The CDR3 sequence is 15 residues long. CDR3 sequence reads: CASSLIGEATDTQYF. The DNA for the CDR3 is TGTGCCAGCAGCTTAATAGGGGAGGCCACAGATACGCAGTATTTT.

DNA for the CDR3: TGTGCCAGCAGCCCTCGAGGACGTTCCACAGATACGCAGTATTTT. It is translated as CASSPRGRSTDTQYF. The V gene is TRBV11-1, the J gene TRBJ2-3; D not resolved. The V end lost 5 bases, the J end lost 2 bases, and 14 bases lay between the germline ends. The CDR3 runs 15 residues. Germline assignment: CDR1 SGHAT and CDR2 FQDESV (reference sequence). The full variable domain, with the rest looked up from reference TRBV11-1 and TRBJ2-3, is EAEVAQSPRYKITEKSQAVAFWCDPISGHATLYWYRQILGQGPELLVQFQDESVVDDSQLPKDRFSAERLKGVDSTLKIQPAELGDSAMYLCASSPRGRSTDTQYFGPGTRLTVL.

A few counts support this clonotype. This rearrangement joins TRBV4-1 to TRBJ1-5, with D perhaps matching TRBD1 (5 bases). Germline V CDR1 and CDR2: MGHRA, YSYEKL. Deletions cut 4 bases from V and 3 bases from J, with 16 bases between. This CDR3 has 16 residues. CDR3 in DNA: TGCGCCAGCAGCCGGGGGGTACCTTTTATCAATCAGCCCCAGCATTTT. It codes for CASSRGVPFINQPQHF.

The chain joins TRBV6-6 to TRBJ2-7; 7 nucleotides line up with TRBD2. The germline V gene encodes CDR1 MNHNY and CDR2 SVGAGI (reference sequence). The CDR3 runs to 15 residues. The ends lost 5 bases at V and 3 bases at J; junction bases unmatched: 10. Here the CDR3 reads CASSPQWQRGYEQYF. Here the CDR3 DNA reads TGTGCCAGCAGTCCCCAATGGCAGCGGGGCTACGAGCAGTACTTC.

The chain couples TRBV12-3 or TRBV12-4 to TRBJ2-3; a possible D gene is TRBD1 (6 bases). The CDR3 is made up of 15 amino acids. With 4 bases removed from V and 3 bases from J, the gap between germline ends came to 14 bases. Written as DNA, the CDR3 is TGTGCCAGCAGTTCGTCCAGGGGCCTGACAGATACGCAGTATTTT. Protein sequence: CASSSSRGLTDTQYF.

The sample holds a few counts of this clonotype. V and J are TRBV7-6 and TRBJ1-2; D not resolved. V shed 5 bases and J shed 0 bases, with 16 bases lying between them. The length of the CDR3 is 16 residues. Germline CDR1 is SGHVS and CDR2 is FNYEAQ. CDR3 nucleotide sequence: TGTGCCAGCAGCCCTGTGGGAGCACAATCTAACTATGGCTACACCTTC. This sequence encodes CASSPVGAQSNYGYTF.

Remarks on this clonotype: Being one base from a much bigger clone, this may be a read error. This rearrangement joins TRBV12-3 or TRBV12-4 to TRBJ2-3; 11 bases are shared with TRBD1. The CDR3 has 13 amino acids. V lost 5 bases and J lost 12; bases outside the gene matches: 7. CDR3 DNA sequence: TGTGCCAGCAGTGAACCGGACAGGGGGCGACAGTATTTT. Its protein is CASSEPDRGRQYF.

V usage is TRBV14 and J usage is TRBJ1-3; D uncertain. The ends were cut back, 4 bases at V and 2 bases at J, with 0 bases in the middle. Germline V gene lookup returns CDR1 SGHDN and CDR2 FVKESK. The CDR3 is made up of 11 amino acids. CDR3 bases: TGTGCCAGCAGCCCTGGAAACACCATATATTTT. Its protein is CASSPGNTIYF. The whole variable domain, filled in from reference TRBV14 and TRBJ1-3, reads EAGVTQFPSHSVIEKGQTVTLRCDPISGHDNLYWYRRVMGKEIKFLLHFVKESKQDESGMPNNRFLAERTGGTYSTLKVQPAELEDSGVYFCASSPGNTIYFGEGSWLTVV.

This clonotype appeared many times. This chain uses TRBV14 with TRBJ1-1, with 8 nucleotides matching TRBD1. CDR1 is SGHDN, CDR2 FVKESK, per germline. The CDR3 sequence is 18 residues long. The V segment lost 0 bases and the J segment 2 bases; nucleotides outside the gene matches: 11. CDR3 sequence: CASSQDFRTGPLNTEAFF. The CDR3 bases are TGTGCCAGCAGCCAAGATTTCAGGACAGGGCCGTTAAACACTGAAGCTTTCTTT.

This clonotype came up many times. The chain joins TRBV29-1 to TRBJ2-7; D possibly uses TRBD1 or TRBD2 (5 bases each). CDR3 length: 16 residues. Trimming cost V 0 bases and J 0 bases, with 15 bases left between them. CDR1 and CDR2 from the germline V gene are SQVTM and ANQGSEA. The CDR3 loop is CSVEDPGAGVSYEQYF. In DNA, the CDR3 is TGCAGCGTTGAAGATCCTGGGGCCGGGGTCTCCTACGAGCAGTACTTC.

This clonotype was recorded at least ten times. V is TRBV5-1 and J is TRBJ2-3; D not resolved. The V end lost 0 bases, the J end lost 0 bases, and 5 bases lay between the germline ends. The CDR3 has 14 amino acids. Per the germline V gene, CDR1 is SGHRS and CDR2 is YFSETQ. CDR3 nucleotides: TGCGCCAGCAGCTTGGAACAGAGCACAGATACGCAGTATTTT. This sequence encodes CASSLEQSTDTQYF.